This T cell receptor (beta chain) was captured in a study of blood T cells in healthy people across ages. Study as a whole: Researchers report that template switching captured about one barcoded beta molecule per two T cells.

Study outcomes and limitations: Higher diversity, along with more naive CD4+ cells, distinguished long-lived donors from aged donors.

Alongside a J-beta primer mix, a sample-barcoded 5' primer served in a second PCR lasting roughly 7 to 12 cycles. TCRdb recomputed calls from the 5' RACE reads with MiXCR, one row per CDR3 protein. The sample yields roughly 680,000 distinct CDR3 sequences, approximately 52% seen once. This clonotype has more than one count but fewer than ten. Its antigen remains unidentified. This CDR3 is built from 13 residues. CDR1 and CDR2 from the germline V gene are SNHLY and FYNNEI. V shed 9 bases, J shed 8 bases, and the junction held 12 bases outside the gene matches. Each sample used at least 6.5 million PBMCs.

Sequences were obtained from blood. The J gene is TRBJ1-2, the V gene TRBV2; 7 bases agree with TRBD1. The origin of this receptor is a woman of 80 years or more in good health. CDR3 loop: CARGILQGTGYTF. CDR3 nucleotide sequence: TGTGCCAGGGGAATTCTACAGGGGACGGGCTACACCTTC.